This T cell receptor (beta chain) was sequenced in a study of vaccination and CD4 T cells after COVID-19. As for the study in general: Overlapping SARS-CoV-2, HCoV-NL63, HCoV-OC43 and HCoV-229E spike peptides stimulated the cells.

Regarding this clonotype: Its antigen is unidentified.

Sequenced with the Oncomine TCR Beta short-read assay was DNA taken from cultured CD4+ T cells. TCRdb fed the PCR reads into MiXCR, producing one record per CDR3 protein. The profile covers more than 10,000 distinct CDR3 sequences, with over 35% appearing a single time and about 8% taken by the ten largest. Study-level points and caveats: Only post-vaccination samples contained a median approximately 85% of the reactive clones in convalescent patients. There were relatively few convalescent patients studied, and there were no early post-infection timepoints.

Treatment here: roughly 11-day PBMC culture with coronavirus spike peptide pools or control peptides (ViraFEST assay). The CDR3 is 16 residues long. CDR1 MNHEY and CDR2 SVGAGI come from the germline V gene. The J segment lost 0 bases and the V segment lost 0 bases, leaving 1 base of the junction unmatched. This rearrangement joins TRBV6-5 to TRBJ2-1; TRBD2 agrees at 8 bases. The receptor's source is a human donor who had recovered from COVID-19. The material was CD4+ T cells from blood, cultured in vitro, obtained after SARS-CoV-2 vaccination. The CDR3 loop reads CASSYSSGSSYNEQFF. CDR3 coding DNA: TGTGCCAGCAGTTACTCAAGCGGGAGCTCCTACAATGAGCAGTTCTTC.